This T cell receptor beta chain is from a study of multiple sclerosis patients with progressive multifocal leukoencephalopathy (dated 2019 in TCRdb). About the investigation overall: Peripheral T and B cells were examined in MS patients who went on to develop PML (4 under natalizumab, 1 after alemtuzumab) as well as in treated patients who did not. The goal was to find JC virus-specific or public T-cell expansions that arose at the time of PML onset. Two patients on natalizumab who later developed PML were tracked over time from before therapy, through 6 and 12 months, up to PML onset.

The investigation overall reported the following: With only a small, descriptive cohort, it remained unclear whether the findings reflect JC virus infection or general immunocompromise. Less diverse TRB repertoires in most PML patients were suggested by lower normalized Shannon entropy, whereas values near 1 were observed in the natalizumab-treated controls. The analysis covered only peripheral blood, although cerebrospinal fluid or brain lymphocytes might be more informative for natalizumab-associated PML. Although TRB clones above 0.5% frequency turned up only in PML patients, the clones expanded at PML onset were already present before and during natalizumab therapy. When PML developed, neither common TRBV or TRBJ gene usage nor preferential TRBV-TRBJ pairings were detected.

In regard to this clone: Its antigen remains undetermined. Base qualities are not recorded, but no much larger clone differs from it by a single base.

V is pared back by 3 bases and J by 9 bases, with 9 bases lying between the germline termini. As encoded in the germline V gene (reference sequence), CDR1 is SEHNR while CDR2 is FQNEAQ. Including the terminal cysteine and phenylalanine, the CDR3 comprises 11 residues. The DNA shown is the 33-base CDR3, in frame from base 1. Explained via the paper, the time point label denotes: approximately 12 months of natalizumab therapy. The sample's treatment or condition, from its label and the paper: on natalizumab therapy at sampling. Roughly five MS patients treated with natalizumab who did not develop PML were sampled longitudinally as controls. Interferon beta had previously been received by all listed patients, and all PML patients were female. T1 and T2 blood samples were collected at 6 and 12 months of natalizumab therapy, respectively. Ficoll-Hypaque density gradient centrifugation was used to isolate peripheral blood mononuclear cells.

The immunoSEQ two-step multiplex PCR at survey-level depth was used to amplify TRB CDR3 regions from genomic DNA. Synthetic inline TR CDR3 controls covering all V-J pairings were spiked into each PCR to estimate template counts and remove amplification bias. Reads were processed so that amplification and sequencing bias were reduced, and quantification was performed against synthetic TR CDR3 analogs. Under the source paper's analysis protocol: Raw data were processed in ImmunoSEQ Analyzer, removing out-of-frame sequences and CDR3s with stop codons, and genes were named by IMGT nomenclature. Normalized Shannon entropy, defined as 1 minus Pielou's evenness, served as the summary measure of repertoire diversity. TRB sequences were treated as identical only when sharing V gene, J gene and CDR3. Public PML clonotypes were CDR3s found in two or more PML-onset samples but not found earlier, in controls, or in public databases. Positional CDR3 amino acid composition was analyzed in Skylign with the observed count method. Not all clones reach the TCRdb copy of this immuneACCESS table, which keeps in-frame sequences only. Checked studies attribute under half of the gap to unresolved V genes and leave the rest unexplained. The V and J calls and clone size were taken over from that table, and D and trimming were inferred from the DNA. The table for this sample lists 20,000 to 30,000 clones; approximately 90% of them were counted only once. The ten largest clones add up to around 2% of the sample.

Recombination linked TRBV7-9 to TRBJ2-7; the D segment could be TRBD2, given 6 matching bases. The sequence derives from a young man with multiple sclerosis. The input for sequencing was PBMCs, taken from a patient treated with natalizumab. The DNA is TGTGCCAGCAGCTTTCTGGGGGGGCAGTACTTC. It is translated as CASSFLGGQYF.